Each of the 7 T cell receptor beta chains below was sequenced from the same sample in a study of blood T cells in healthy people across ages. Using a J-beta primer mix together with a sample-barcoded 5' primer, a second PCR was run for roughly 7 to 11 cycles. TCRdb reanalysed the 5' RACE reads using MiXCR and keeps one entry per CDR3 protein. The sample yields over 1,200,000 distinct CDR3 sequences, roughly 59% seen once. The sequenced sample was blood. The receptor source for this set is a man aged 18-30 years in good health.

CDR3 residues: CASSETGGPPTYTQYF. The CDR3 nucleotides are TGTGCCAGCAGTGAAACAGGGGGCCCTCCGACCTATACGCAGTATTTT. This rearrangement joins TRBV6-1 to TRBJ2-3; TRBD1 matches at 9 bases. The V gene's germline CDR1 is MNHNS and CDR2 SASEGT. V trimming: 2 bases; J trimming: 7 bases; junction bases outside the gene matches: 10. The CDR3 covers 16 residues.

For the CDR3, the DNA is TGTGCCAGCAGGGGGCCCGTGCAGGCCTATGGCTACACCTTC. Translation gives CASRGPVQAYGYTF. The chain couples TRBV27 to TRBJ1-2, with D possibly TRBD1 on 5 matching bases. Trimming took off 6 bases at V and 4 bases at J, with 15 bases between the two ends. CDR3 length: 14 amino acids. In germline, CDR1 is MNHEY, CDR2 SMNVEV (reference sequence).

Here the CDR3 DNA reads TGTGCCAGCAGCTTACGATCTGGGGGCGTGAGCACTGAAGCTTTCTTT. Its protein product is CASSLRSGGVSTEAFF. The chain has TRBV9 and TRBJ1-1; perhaps TRBD1 as D (6 bases). Deletions cut 4 bases from V and 4 bases from J, with 20 bases between. The length of the CDR3 is 16 residues. CDR1 is SGDLS, CDR2 YYNGEE, per germline.

In nucleotides, the CDR3 is TGTGCCAGCAGCTTAGAGAGAGCGGGAGGGACCGGTGGGGAGACCCAGTACTTC. The encoded protein is CASSLERAGGTGGETQYF. The V and J genes are TRBV11-2 and TRBJ2-5, with TRBD2 matching 10 bases. V lost 0 bases to trimming and J lost 5 bases; unmatched junction nucleotides: 12. The CDR3 spans 18 residues. In germline, CDR1 is SGHAT, CDR2 FQNNGV.

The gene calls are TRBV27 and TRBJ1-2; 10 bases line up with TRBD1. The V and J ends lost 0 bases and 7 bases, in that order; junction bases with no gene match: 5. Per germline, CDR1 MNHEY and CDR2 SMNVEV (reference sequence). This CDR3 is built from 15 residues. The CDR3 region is CASSLSGTGAGGYTF. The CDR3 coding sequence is TGTGCCAGCAGTTTATCCGGGACAGGGGCGGGTGGCTACACCTTC.

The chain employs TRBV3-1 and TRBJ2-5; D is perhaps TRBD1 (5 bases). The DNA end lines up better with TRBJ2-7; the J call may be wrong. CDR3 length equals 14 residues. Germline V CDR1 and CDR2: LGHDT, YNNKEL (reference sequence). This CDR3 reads CASSQEMVGAEQYF. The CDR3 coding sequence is TGTGCCAGCAGCCAAGAAATGGTAGGGGCCGAGCAGTACTTC.

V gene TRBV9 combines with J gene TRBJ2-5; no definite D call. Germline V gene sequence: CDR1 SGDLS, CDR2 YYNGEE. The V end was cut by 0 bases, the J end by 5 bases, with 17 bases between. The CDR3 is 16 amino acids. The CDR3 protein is CASSVGSLTIKETQYF. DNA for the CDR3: TGTGCCAGCAGCGTAGGTTCCCTTACTATTAAGGAGACCCAGTACTTC.